Listed below are T cell receptor beta chains from one sample, sequenced in a study of ipilimumab plus nivolumab after autologous stem cell transplantation. Assay used: immunoSEQ multiplex PCR; TCRdb lists only in-frame clones, some missing. The data show 15,000 to 20,000 clones, about three quarters seen once. The material was PBMCs, obtained in a trial of ipilimumab plus nivolumab as post-transplant consolidation. The receptor source for this set is a male donor with diffuse large B-cell lymphoma. CDR3s include the opening cysteine and the closing phenylalanine or tryptophan. Each record gives: V gene, J gene, CDR3 protein.

V: TRBV6-6; J: TRBJ2-7; CDR3: CASSKDAGLAGREQYF
V: TRBV7-8; J: TRBJ1-3; CDR3: CASSLDRLSSGNTIYF
V: TRBV29-1; J: TRBJ1-5; CDR3: CSVGAVQNQPQHF
V: TRBV9; J: TRBJ2-2; CDR3: CASSQYPLLAANTGELFF
V: TRBV5-4; J: TRBJ1-1; CDR3: CASSLGGGDTEAFF
V: TRBV4-1; J: TRBJ1-1; CDR3: CASSQQFTGGFEAFF
V: TRBV5-4; J: TRBJ2-1; CDR3: CASSLGGTSRNEQFF
V: TRBV7-9; J: TRBJ2-3; CDR3: CASSSFPNSGPDTQYF
V: TRBV9; J: TRBJ1-2; CDR3: CASSAGNSLWNGYTF
V: TRBV6-5; J: TRBJ1-2; CDR3: CASSGTPANYGYTF
V: TRBV19; J: TRBJ1-5; CDR3: CASSSLQGLGGNQPQHF
V: TRBV5-4; J: TRBJ2-7; CDR3: CASSSTSGSSEQYF
V: TRBV18; J: TRBJ1-3; CDR3: CASSSGQVSGNTIYF
V: TRBV29-1; J: TRBJ1-6; CDR3: CSVAQQAGSPLHF
V: TRBV4-1; J: TRBJ2-7; CDR3: CASSQGFGSYEQYF
V: TRBV11-3; J: TRBJ2-1; CDR3: CASSPRDEQFF
V: TRBV9; J: TRBJ1-2; CDR3: CASSGIFWGYTF
V: TRBV2; J: TRBJ1-5; CDR3: CASSEQGQGQPQHF
V: TRBV6-1; J: TRBJ2-3; CDR3: CASSEARRRGGRTDTQYF
V: TRBV28; J: TRBJ1-1; CDR3: CASRSSPGQGNTEAFF
V: TRBV2; J: TRBJ1-2; CDR3: CATGQGAPGYTF
V: TRBV11-3; J: TRBJ2-3; CDR3: CASSETRKADTQYF
V: TRBV5-1; J: TRBJ2-3; CDR3: CASSLGVSTDTQYF
V: TRBV19; J: TRBJ2-4; CDR3: CASRDRGGNIQYF
V: TRBV9; J: TRBJ2-7; CDR3: CASSPWGYEQYF
V: TRBV25-1; J: TRBJ1-2; CDR3: CASSGSSGQRNTF
V: TRBV25-1; J: TRBJ2-2; CDR3: CASSDNRVPGELFF
V: TRBV5-5; J: TRBJ2-5; CDR3: CASSSGTSLQTQYF
V: TRBV11-2; J: TRBJ2-7; CDR3: CASSLDPDLKYEQYF
V: TRBV28; J: TRBJ2-7; CDR3: CGAGGSSYEQYF
V: TRBV5-6; J: TRBJ2-3; CDR3: CASRETGDADTQYF
V: TRBV10-2; J: TRBJ2-4; CDR3: CASSDTGGSLNIQYF
V: TRBV5-1; J: TRBJ1-2; CDR3: CASSSTGTEGYGYTF
V: TRBV13; J: TRBJ2-1; CDR3: CASSYSGGVDEQFF
V: TRBV5-5; J: TRBJ2-2; CDR3: CASSLLAGGPPGELFF
V: TRBV2; J: TRBJ1-2; CDR3: CASSVWLISEGYTF
V: TRBV5-6; J: TRBJ2-1; CDR3: CASSFQLAGEQFF
V: TRBV11-2; J: TRBJ2-3; CDR3: CASSLGVPYF
V: TRBV11-3; J: TRBJ2-3; CDR3: CASRHLSTDTQYF
V: TRBV27; J: TRBJ1-1; CDR3: CASSSTGTGEAEAFF
V: TRBV25-1; J: TRBJ1-2; CDR3: CASGTGVNYGYTF
V: TRBV29-1; J: TRBJ1-1; CDR3: CSVERQAAEAFF